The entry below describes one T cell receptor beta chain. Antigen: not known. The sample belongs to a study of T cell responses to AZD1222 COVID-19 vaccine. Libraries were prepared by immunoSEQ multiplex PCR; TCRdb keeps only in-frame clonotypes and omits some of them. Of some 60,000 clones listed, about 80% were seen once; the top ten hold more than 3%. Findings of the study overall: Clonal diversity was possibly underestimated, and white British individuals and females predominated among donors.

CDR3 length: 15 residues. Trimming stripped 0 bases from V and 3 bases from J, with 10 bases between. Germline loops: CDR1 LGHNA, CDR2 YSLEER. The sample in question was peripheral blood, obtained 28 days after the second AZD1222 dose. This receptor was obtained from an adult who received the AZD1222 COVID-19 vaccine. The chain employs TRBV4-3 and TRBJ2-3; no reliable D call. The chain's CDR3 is CASSQDHLTTDTQYF. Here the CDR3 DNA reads TGCGCCAGCAGCCAAGATCACCTTACAACAGATACGCAGTATTTT.